These T cell receptor beta chains were read from a single sample in a study of beta chain features in type 1 diabetes. The protocol was immunoSEQ multiplex PCR, while the TCRdb copy is restricted to in-frame clones and leaves out a portion. This repertoire shows 310,000 or so clones, 15% found once; its top ten account for more than 0.015%. What was sequenced was naive CD4+ T cells from blood. All receptors derive from a young man with type 1 diabetes. Both conserved end residues are part of each CDR3. A D gene is named only where the DNA matches it firmly. A clone size is listed for some rows: how often the clone was seen (once, few, many), or a class if it is expanded.

d_call: NA; v_call: TRBV5-1; j_call: TRBJ2-7; clone_size: NA; cdr3_nt: TGCGCCAGCAGCTTGGCCACAGGGTTGGGCGAGCAGTACTTC; cdr3_aa: CASSLATGLGEQYF
d_call: NA; v_call: TRBV5-5; j_call: TRBJ2-5; clone_size: NA; cdr3_nt: TGTGCCAGCAGCTTGTTCCATCGGGGGGCTGCAGAGACCCAGTACTTC; cdr3_aa: CASSLFHRGAAETQYF
d_call: TRBD2; v_call: TRBV19; j_call: TRBJ2-5; clone_size: NA; cdr3_nt: TGTGCCAGTAGTGACGCCGCTGCGGGAGGAGAGACCCAGTACTTC; cdr3_aa: CASSDAAAGGETQYF
d_call: TRBD2; v_call: TRBV5-1; j_call: TRBJ2-5; clone_size: few; cdr3_nt: TGCGCCAGCAGCTTGGCGACTAGCGGGAGGGGCCCGAAAGAGACCCAGTACTTC; cdr3_aa: CASSLATSGRGPKETQYF
d_call: TRBD2; v_call: TRBV11-2; j_call: TRBJ2-5; clone_size: NA; cdr3_nt: TGTGCCAGCAGCCCGGGAGGGGTAAGGCAAGAGACCCAGTACTTC; cdr3_aa: CASSPGGVRQETQYF
d_call: TRBD2; v_call: TRBV5-1; j_call: TRBJ2-1; clone_size: NA; cdr3_nt: TGCGCCAGCAGCTCCAGTCTAGCGGGGGGGTACAATGAGCAGTTCTTC; cdr3_aa: CASSSSLAGGYNEQFF
d_call: NA; v_call: TRBV5-4; j_call: TRBJ2-7; clone_size: few; cdr3_nt: TGTGCCAGCAGCGCCCGACGCTGGGGGGAGTTATCCTACGAGCAGTACTTC; cdr3_aa: CASSARRWGELSYEQYF
d_call: NA; v_call: TRBV6-6; j_call: TRBJ2-1; clone_size: NA; cdr3_nt: TGTGCCAGCACCAGGACTGGAGGCAATGAGCAGTTCTTC; cdr3_aa: CASTRTGGNEQFF
d_call: NA; v_call: TRBV18; j_call: TRBJ2-5; clone_size: NA; cdr3_nt: TGTGCCAGCTCCCTCTCCTCCGAAGAGACCCAGTACTTC; cdr3_aa: CASSLSSEETQYF
d_call: TRBD1; v_call: TRBV7-2; j_call: TRBJ1-2; clone_size: NA; cdr3_nt: TGTGCCAGCAGCTTAGATTTGGGACAGTCCTATGGCTACACCTTC; cdr3_aa: CASSLDLGQSYGYTF
d_call: TRBD1; v_call: TRBV5-1; j_call: TRBJ1-2; clone_size: NA; cdr3_nt: TGCGCCAGCAGCTGGGGCCAAGGGGGCGGCTACACCTTC; cdr3_aa: CASSWGQGGGYTF
d_call: NA; v_call: TRBV4-2; j_call: TRBJ2-7; clone_size: NA; cdr3_nt: TGTGCCAGCAGCCAAGTAGGGGCGGTGGGCGTGAGGCACTACGAGCAGTACTTC; cdr3_aa: CASSQVGAVGVRHYEQYF
d_call: TRBD2; v_call: TRBV30; j_call: TRBJ2-5; clone_size: few; cdr3_nt: TGTGCCTGCAGCGGACTAGCGGGAGGAGGTGGGCAAGAGACCCAGTACTTC; cdr3_aa: CACSGLAGGGGQETQYF
d_call: TRBD2; v_call: TRBV30; j_call: TRBJ2-5; clone_size: once; cdr3_nt: TGTGCCTGGAGTGCCGGGACTAGCTCGGAGACCCAGTACTTC; cdr3_aa: CAWSAGTSSETQYF
d_call: TRBD2; v_call: TRBV7-7; j_call: TRBJ2-5; clone_size: few; cdr3_nt: TGTGCCAGCAGCCTCCGACTAGCGGGGGGGCTCGGAGAGACCCAGTACTTC; cdr3_aa: CASSLRLAGGLGETQYF
d_call: NA; v_call: TRBV5-1; j_call: TRBJ2-5; clone_size: NA; cdr3_nt: TGCGCCAGCAGCCAGCGACAGCTCCTCGGGACCCAGTACTTC; cdr3_aa: CASSQRQLLGTQYF
d_call: NA; v_call: TRBV11-3; j_call: TRBJ2-2; clone_size: few; cdr3_nt: TGTGCCAGCAGTTCTTTGGCGGCCCACACCGGGGAGCTGTTTTTT; cdr3_aa: CASSSLAAHTGELFF
d_call: NA; v_call: TRBV29-1; j_call: TRBJ2-3; clone_size: NA; cdr3_nt: TGCAGCGTTGGACTAAGCACAGATACGCAGTATTTT; cdr3_aa: CSVGLSTDTQYF
d_call: NA; v_call: TRBV21-1; j_call: TRBJ1-5; clone_size: NA; cdr3_nt: TGTGCCAGCAGCAAAAGTCTAGGGGAAGGCCATAGCAATCAGCCCCAGCATTTT; cdr3_aa: CASSKSLGEGHSNQPQHF
d_call: TRBD2; v_call: TRBV7-2; j_call: TRBJ2-7; clone_size: few; cdr3_nt: TGTGCCAGCAGCTTCTCGCGGGGGGGCTACGAGCAGTACTTC; cdr3_aa: CASSFSRGGYEQYF
d_call: NA; v_call: TRBV2; j_call: TRBJ1-2; clone_size: few; cdr3_nt: TGTGCCAGCAGTGAGCCCAGTTATGGCTACACCTTC; cdr3_aa: CASSEPSYGYTF
d_call: NA; v_call: TRBV4-1; j_call: TRBJ1-2; clone_size: few; cdr3_nt: TGCGCCAGCAGCCAAACGGGAAATGGCTACACCTTC; cdr3_aa: CASSQTGNGYTF
d_call: TRBD2; v_call: TRBV29-1; j_call: TRBJ2-5; clone_size: NA; cdr3_nt: TGCAGCGTTTTTGGCGGGAGCCGGGAGACCCAGTACTTC; cdr3_aa: CSVFGGSRETQYF
d_call: TRBD2; v_call: TRBV27; j_call: TRBJ2-3; clone_size: NA; cdr3_nt: TGTGCCAGCAGTTCCCCTGCGGGGGGCGGCACAGATACGCAGTATTTT; cdr3_aa: CASSSPAGGGTDTQYF
d_call: TRBD1; v_call: TRBV2; j_call: TRBJ2-1; clone_size: NA; cdr3_nt: TGTGCCAGCAGGGAGACAGGGGCCAATGAGCAGTTCTTC; cdr3_aa: CASRETGANEQFF
d_call: NA; v_call: TRBV28; j_call: TRBJ2-7; clone_size: NA; cdr3_nt: TGTGCCAGCAGTTTAAGTTGGGCCCAGCACGAGCAGTACTTC; cdr3_aa: CASSLSWAQHEQYF
d_call: TRBD2; v_call: TRBV7-2; j_call: TRBJ2-2; clone_size: few; cdr3_nt: TGTGCCAGCAGCAGTAGCGGGAGGGGTGCCGGGGAGCTGTTTTTT; cdr3_aa: CASSSSGRGAGELFF
d_call: NA; v_call: TRBV6-5; j_call: TRBJ1-2; clone_size: NA; cdr3_nt: TGTGCCAGCAGTATGACACCTAACTATGGCTACACCTTC; cdr3_aa: CASSMTPNYGYTF
d_call: NA; v_call: TRBV18; j_call: TRBJ2-7; clone_size: few; cdr3_nt: TGTGCCAGCTCACCCTCCCCGTTGACAGTAACCTACGAGCAGTACTTC; cdr3_aa: CASSPSPLTVTYEQYF
d_call: NA; v_call: TRBV11-2; j_call: TRBJ2-5; clone_size: NA; cdr3_nt: TGTGCCAGCAGCTTTTATGCGCGGCGGGAGACCCAGTACTTC; cdr3_aa: CASSFYARRETQYF
d_call: TRBD2; v_call: TRBV30; j_call: TRBJ2-7; clone_size: few; cdr3_nt: TGTGCCTGGAGTGTAGTAGCGGGGGCCTACGAGCAGTACTTC; cdr3_aa: CAWSVVAGAYEQYF
d_call: TRBD2; v_call: TRBV7-8; j_call: TRBJ2-3; clone_size: NA; cdr3_nt: TGTGCCAGCAGCGGACTAGCACCGGTCACGTATTTT; cdr3_aa: CASSGLAPVTYF
d_call: NA; v_call: TRBV19; j_call: TRBJ2-5; clone_size: NA; cdr3_nt: TGTGCCAGTAGTCCTCGACTGCAAGAGACCCAGTACTTC; cdr3_aa: CASSPRLQETQYF
d_call: TRBD2; v_call: TRBV28; j_call: TRBJ2-7; clone_size: few; cdr3_nt: TGTGCCAGCAGTTTATCAGCACTAGCGGGGGTTTACGAGCAGTACTTC; cdr3_aa: CASSLSALAGVYEQYF
d_call: NA; v_call: TRBV28; j_call: TRBJ2-2; clone_size: few; cdr3_nt: TGTGCCAGCAGTTGGCGGAAACACACCGGGGAGCTGTTTTTT; cdr3_aa: CASSWRKHTGELFF
d_call: NA; v_call: TRBV19; j_call: TRBJ2-5; clone_size: NA; cdr3_nt: TGTGCCAGTAGTATCCGCGAAAGAGAGACCCAGTACTTC; cdr3_aa: CASSIRERETQYF
d_call: TRBD2; v_call: TRBV6-5; j_call: TRBJ2-7; clone_size: few; cdr3_nt: TGTGCCAGCAGGTCTTCGGGGCGGGGGGGCGGCGAGCAGTACTTC; cdr3_aa: CASRSSGRGGGEQYF
d_call: TRBD2; v_call: TRBV19; j_call: TRBJ2-1; clone_size: few; cdr3_nt: TGTGCCAGTAGTATACTTTTTGCGGGAGTAAGGGCTGAGCAGTTCTTC; cdr3_aa: CASSILFAGVRAEQFF
d_call: NA; v_call: TRBV20-1; j_call: TRBJ2-1; clone_size: NA; cdr3_nt: TGCAGTGCTAGAGACCGCACAGGGCAGTTCTTC; cdr3_aa: CSARDRTGQFF
d_call: NA; v_call: TRBV14; j_call: TRBJ2-1; clone_size: few; cdr3_nt: TGTGCCAGCAGCCAGTTTACCAGATACAATGAGCAGTTCTTC; cdr3_aa: CASSQFTRYNEQFF
d_call: NA; v_call: TRBV10-1; j_call: TRBJ2-3; clone_size: once; cdr3_nt: TGCGCCAGCAGTGAAGTGGCCCCAGATACGCAGTATTTT; cdr3_aa: CASSEVAPDTQYF
d_call: TRBD1; v_call: TRBV18; j_call: TRBJ2-7; clone_size: NA; cdr3_nt: TGTGCCAGCTCACCAGGACAGGGTATCAACGAGCAGTACTTC; cdr3_aa: CASSPGQGINEQYF
d_call: TRBD2; v_call: TRBV5-1; j_call: TRBJ2-1; clone_size: once; cdr3_nt: TGCGCCAGCAGCTTGGAACTAGCGGTGGATGAGCAGTTCTTC; cdr3_aa: CASSLELAVDEQFF
d_call: TRBD2; v_call: TRBV9; j_call: TRBJ2-2; clone_size: few; cdr3_nt: TGTGCCAGCAGCTTGACTAGCGGGGCCACCGGGGAGCTGTTTTTT; cdr3_aa: CASSLTSGATGELFF
d_call: NA; v_call: TRBV7-9; j_call: TRBJ2-7; clone_size: few; cdr3_nt: TGTGCCAGCAGCTTAGCGCTTCGGAGGGGTACCTACGAGCAGTACTTC; cdr3_aa: CASSLALRRGTYEQYF
d_call: NA; v_call: TRBV1; j_call: TRBJ2-3; clone_size: NA; cdr3_nt: TGCACCAGCAGCCGACCGGGACAGACAGATACGCAGTATTTT; cdr3_aa: CTSSRPGQTDTQYF
d_call: NA; v_call: TRBV4-3; j_call: TRBJ2-1; clone_size: NA; cdr3_nt: TGCGCCAGCAGCCAAGATCGCTGGGTAGCGGATTACTCCTACAATGAGCAGTTCTTC; cdr3_aa: CASSQDRWVADYSYNEQFF
d_call: NA; v_call: TRBV4-3; j_call: TRBJ2-3; clone_size: NA; cdr3_nt: TGCGCCAGCAGCCAAGGCGCCGCAAGTCGAGATACGCAGTATTTT; cdr3_aa: CASSQGAASRDTQYF
d_call: TRBD1; v_call: TRBV18; j_call: TRBJ2-5; clone_size: NA; cdr3_nt: TGTGCCAGCTCACCCCAAGTACGGGACAGCCAAGAGACCCAGTACTTC; cdr3_aa: CASSPQVRDSQETQYF
d_call: NA; v_call: TRBV28; j_call: TRBJ2-7; clone_size: few; cdr3_nt: TGTGCCAGCAGGGGGGAGGTCCGCGAGCAGTACTTC; cdr3_aa: CASRGEVREQYF
d_call: NA; v_call: TRBV29-1; j_call: TRBJ2-7; clone_size: NA; cdr3_nt: TGCAGCGTTGGAGGACTGGGGATAGGAGAGCAGTACTTC; cdr3_aa: CSVGGLGIGEQYF
d_call: NA; v_call: TRBV2; j_call: TRBJ1-5; clone_size: few; cdr3_nt: TGTGCCAGCAGTGAAACAGAGAATCAGCCCCAGCATTTT; cdr3_aa: CASSETENQPQHF
d_call: TRBD1; v_call: TRBV5-4; j_call: TRBJ2-1; clone_size: NA; cdr3_nt: TGTGCCAGCAGCTTGGACAGGGGCTCCTACAATGAGCAGTTCTTC; cdr3_aa: CASSLDRGSYNEQFF
d_call: NA; v_call: TRBV18; j_call: TRBJ1-1; clone_size: NA; cdr3_nt: TGTGCCAGCTCACCGGGACAGAACACTGAAGCTTTCTTT; cdr3_aa: CASSPGQNTEAFF
d_call: TRBD2; v_call: TRBV30; j_call: TRBJ2-7; clone_size: few; cdr3_nt: TGTGCCTGGAGTGCACTAGCGGGAGTATACGAGCAGTACTTC; cdr3_aa: CAWSALAGVYEQYF